This T cell receptor beta chain was found in a study of regulatory T cells in long-lasting Graves disease. Study summary: Graves' cases, newly diagnosed, had used antithyroid drugs under 3 months.

This clonotype was detected only a few times. Germline loops: CDR1 MGHRA, CDR2 YSYEKL. V dropped 0 bases and J dropped 1 base, with 10 bases sitting between them. The CDR3 extends over 15 amino acids. Through Arm-PCR of CDR3 regions and iRepertoire HTBI primers, TCR beta libraries were built. From the multiplex PCR reads, TCRdb called clonotypes with MiXCR, one entry per CDR3 protein. The repertoire holds over 500,000 distinct CDR3 sequences, with about 16% as singletons. The time point: newly diagnosed GD, antithyroid drugs for less than 3 months. Preparation of the TCR library used RNA extracted from PBMCs. Tubes containing EDTA received roughly 9 milliliters of drawn peripheral blood. These data were also reused for a study on T cells in Graves' hyperthyroidism and ophthalmopathy.

The TCR comes from a man aged 18 to 29 with Graves disease. The specimen comprised peripheral blood mononuclear cells (PBMCs), sampled at new diagnosis, from a patient treated with antithyroid drugs. The chain couples TRBV4-1 to TRBJ2-7, with D perhaps TRBD2 (5 bases). CDR3 sequence: CASSQDGVASYEQYF. The CDR3 DNA reads as TGCGCCAGCAGCCAAGACGGGGTAGCATCCTACGAGCAGTACTTC.